The 31 T cell receptor beta chains below were found in one sample sequenced in a study of blood T cell repertoires in COVID-19. Generated by immunoSEQ multiplex PCR, the TCRdb table keeps only in-frame clones and is missing some. The sample has some 66,000 clones; approximately 91% are singletons. The material sequenced was peripheral blood. Receptors originate from a human donor in a cohort sampled during active COVID-19.

This clone was observed once. The chain is built from TRBV5-4 and TRBJ2-5, with D hard to call. The length of the CDR3 is 14 residues. The ends were cut back, 4 bases at V and 1 base at J, with 11 bases in the middle. CDR1 and CDR2 (germline): SGHNT, YYREEE (reference sequence). The CDR3 loop is CASSQTSPQETQYF. Written as DNA, the CDR3 is TGTGCCAGCAGCCAGACAAGTCCCCAAGAGACCCAGTACTTC.

This clone occurred once. The rearrangement links TRBV19 to TRBJ2-4, with a tentative D call TRBD1 (6 bases). V was pared by 5 bases and J by 0 bases, with 17 bases between. The V gene's germline CDR1 is LNHDA and CDR2 SQIVND (reference sequence). CDR3 length: 17 residues. The CDR3 loop is CASSASKGELAKNIQYF. CDR3 nucleotides: TGTGCCAGTAGTGCCTCAAAGGGGGAATTAGCCAAAAACATTCAGTACTTC.

V is TRBV28 and J is TRBJ2-3; D perhaps matches TRBD1 (6 bases). This CDR3 comprises 14 residues. Trimming removed 4 bases at V and 4 bases at J, with 12 bases between. Germline assignment: CDR1 MDHEN and CDR2 SYDVKM. CDR3 DNA: TGTGCCAGCAGTTCGGCACAGGGACCAGATACGCAGTATTTT. This codes for CASSSAQGPDTQYF.

This clone was detected only once. CDR3 in amino acids: CASRREGGGYTF. The CDR3 bases are TGTGCCAGCAGACGAGAGGGAGGAGGCTACACCTTC. V is TRBV27 and J is TRBJ1-2; no clear D gene. The V end lost 6 bases, the J end lost 8 bases, and 13 bases lay between the germline ends. The V gene's germline CDR1 is MNHEY and CDR2 SMNVEV (reference sequence). The CDR3 runs 12 residues.

The sample holds a few counts of this clone. This chain joins TRBV6-5 and TRBJ1-2, with TRBD1 identical over 9 bases. Germline V lookup: CDR1 MNHEY, CDR2 SVGAGI. The CDR3 runs 13 residues. V was clipped by 6 bases and J by 4 bases; unmatched bases: 3. The CDR3, as DNA: TGTGCCAGCAGGGGACAGGGAAGCTATGGCTACACCTTC. It specifies CASRGQGSYGYTF.

This chain's CDR3 is CASVTDRIGTGELFF. DNA for the CDR3: TGTGCCAGCGTAACGGACAGGATTGGCACCGGGGAGCTGTTTTTT. This rearrangement joins TRBV6-5 to TRBJ2-2; the match to TRBD1 covers 7 bases. The CDR3 is 15 amino acids. The V gene end was trimmed by 8 bases and the J gene end by 4 bases; junction bases not matched to a gene: 10. Germline CDR1 and CDR2: MNHEY and SVGAGI.

This clone was counted once. The chain carries TRBV5-4 and TRBJ2-7; 9 bases align to TRBD1. With V trimmed by 4 bases and J by 1 base, 6 bases remained unmatched. The CDR3 consists of 15 residues. Germline values: CDR1 SGHNT, CDR2 YYREEE (reference sequence). CDR3 nucleotide sequence: TGTGCCAGCAGCATGGCCGGGACAGGGTCCTACGAGCAGTACTTC. Translation: CASSMAGTGSYEQYF.

The chain employs TRBV7-2 and TRBJ2-1, with D possibly being TRBD1 (5 bases). The V gene's germline CDR1 is SGHTA and CDR2 FQGNSA. This CDR3 contains 14 residues. Trimming removed 3 bases at V and 6 bases at J, with 12 bases between. The CDR3: CASSFQDRFNEQFF. The DNA of the CDR3 is TGTGCCAGCAGCTTCCAAGACAGATTCAATGAGCAGTTCTTC.

The chain combines TRBV3-1 (or the pseudogene TRBV3-2) with TRBJ1-5; no clear D gene. The V gene's germline CDR1 is LGHDT and CDR2 YNNKEL (reference sequence). Trimming stripped 1 base from V and 4 bases from J, with 17 bases between. The CDR3 is made up of 17 amino acids. The chain's CDR3 is CASSQAPPGATNQPQHF. Here the CDR3 DNA reads TGTGCCAGCAGCCAAGCTCCCCCGGGAGCTACTAATCAGCCCCAGCATTTT.

The V and J genes are TRBV6-6 and TRBJ1-1; perhaps TRBD1 as D (5 bases). This CDR3 region has 15 residues. V lost 6 bases, J lost 0 bases, and 14 bases lay in between. CDR1 is MNHNY, CDR2 SVGAGI, per germline (reference sequence). CDR3 region: CASREETELNTEAFF. CDR3 in DNA: TGTGCCAGCAGGGAAGAGACAGAACTGAACACTGAAGCTTTCTTT.

The CDR3 nucleotides are TGTGCCAGCAGCCTTCTAGCGGGAGTCTACGAGCAGTACTTC. Translating it yields CASSLLAGVYEQYF. The genes are TRBV5-6 and TRBJ2-7; 10 bases match TRBD2. With 4 bases clipped from V and 3 bases from J, the junction kept 4 bases outside the gene matches. This CDR3 region has 14 residues. From germline, CDR1 is SGHDT and CDR2 YYEEEE.

V usage is TRBV15 and J usage is TRBJ1-5, with D possibly being TRBD1 (6 bases). Trimming took 0 bases from V and 3 from J, leaving 15 bases between them. CDR3 length equals 17 residues. The germline gives CDR1 LNHNV, CDR2 YYDKDF (reference sequence). CDR3: CATSRDGRAGDNQPQHF. The CDR3 DNA sequence: TGTGCCACCAGCAGAGATGGTAGGGCAGGGGACAATCAGCCCCAGCATTTT.

The chain links TRBV18 to TRBJ1-1; possibly TRBD1 for D (5 bases). Trimming stripped 3 bases from V and 4 bases from J, with 9 bases between. The CDR3 has 13 amino acids. The germline V gene has CDR1 KGHSH and CDR2 LQKENI. The chain's CDR3 is CASSPTGVTEAFF. Here the CDR3 DNA reads TGTGCCAGCTCACCCACAGGTGTCACTGAAGCTTTCTTT.

The genes are TRBV2 and TRBJ2-5; D gene unclear. This CDR3 has 12 amino acids. Trimming pared 5 bases from V and 4 bases from J, leaving 8 bases between. Germline V CDR1 and CDR2: SNHLY, FYNNEI. The CDR3 nucleotides are TGTGCCAGCAGTATGCACGGAGAGACCCAGTACTTC. Its translation is CASSMHGETQYF.

This clone was counted a few times. This sequence joins TRBV19 and TRBJ1-5; no clear D. Germline assignment: CDR1 LNHDA and CDR2 SQIVND (reference sequence). This CDR3 comprises 15 residues. Deletions cut 5 bases from V and 0 bases from J, with 11 bases between. CDR3 in DNA: TGTGCCAGTAGTCCGTTGTTTAATAGCAATCAGCCCCAGCATTTT. It yields the protein CASSPLFNSNQPQHF.

V is TRBV5-8 and J is TRBJ1-3; D may be TRBD1 (6 bases). This CDR3 contains 15 residues. Germline CDR1 is SGHTS and CDR2 is YDEGEE. The V and J ends lost 3 bases and 7 bases respectively, with 17 bases between them. CDR3 nucleotide sequence: TGTGCCAGCAGCTCCTACCGACAGGCCGGTAACACCATATATTTT. Amino acids: CASSSYRQAGNTIYF.

The CDR3 bases are TGTGCCAGCAGCTTAGGCCCAGGCAGGGATTCACCCCTCCACTTT. It encodes CASSLGPGRDSPLHF. V and J are TRBV7-9 and TRBJ1-6; D may be TRBD1 (5 bases). Trimming removed 1 base from V and 8 bases from J, with 12 bases in between. The CDR3 is made up of 15 amino acids. Per germline, CDR1 SEHNR and CDR2 FQNEAQ (reference sequence).

This rearrangement joins TRBV7-2 to TRBJ2-7, with no clear D. CDR3 size: 11 residues. V was cut by 3 bases and J by 2 bases, with 2 bases left in between. Germline V lookup: CDR1 SGHTA, CDR2 FQGNSA. The CDR3: CASSFTYEQYF. CDR3 bases: TGTGCCAGCAGCTTCACCTACGAGCAGTACTTC.

The DNA of the CDR3 is TGTGCCAGCAGCCAAGACCCGTCTACCAATGAGCAGTTCTTC. Encoded protein: CASSQDPSTNEQFF. This sequence joins TRBV3-1 (or the pseudogene TRBV3-2) and TRBJ2-1; D is unresolved. The germline V and J ends were trimmed by 0 bases and 6 bases, with 9 bases remaining between them. There are 14 residues in the CDR3. The germline V gene encodes CDR1 LGHDT and CDR2 YNNKEL (reference sequence).

The genes are TRBV9 and TRBJ1-6; D gene ambiguous. CDR3 length equals 17 residues. Germline V CDR1 and CDR2: SGDLS, YYNGEE. Trimming cost V 4 bases and J 5 bases, with 19 bases left between them. CDR3: CASSTRGPQSHNSPLHF. The CDR3 region has the DNA TGTGCCAGCAGCACCCGCGGCCCCCAGTCCCATAATTCACCCCTCCACTTT.

For this clone: One junction end disagrees with the germline gene, perhaps due to a read error. The gene calls are TRBV7-7 and TRBJ2-2, with TRBD2 matching over 9 bases. Germline assignment: CDR1 SSHAT and CDR2 FNYEAQ (reference sequence). This CDR3 contains 16 residues. The CDR3 protein is CASSQSRGGNTGELFF. CDR3 nucleotides: TGTGCTAGCAGCCAATCGCGGGGGGGCAACACCGGGGAGCTGTTTTTT.

The rearrangement links TRBV3-1 (or the pseudogene TRBV3-2) to TRBJ1-1, with 8 bases that match TRBD1. The CDR3 contains 16 residues. Germline CDR1 and CDR2: LGHDT and YNNKEL (reference sequence). Trimming cost V 2 bases and J 1 base; bases outside gene matches: 6. The CDR3 sequence is CASSQPTGQENTEAFF. CDR3 coding DNA: TGTGCCAGCAGCCAACCCACGGGACAGGAGAACACTGAAGCTTTCTTT.

The chain combines TRBV6-2 or TRBV6-3 with TRBJ1-1; 7 nucleotides agree with TRBD1. Germline-derived CDR1 and CDR2 are MNHEY and SVGEGT. The V segment lost 5 bases and the J segment 5 bases; nucleotides outside the gene matches: 11. The CDR3 contains 15 residues. DNA of the CDR3: TGTGCCAGCAGTAATCGACAGGGATCGGGTACTGAAGCTTTCTTT. Translating it yields CASSNRQGSGTEAFF.

The gene calls are TRBV28 and TRBJ2-3; a weak D match, TRBD2 (7 bases). V dropped 6 bases and J dropped 1 base, with 17 bases sitting between them. The CDR3 is made up of 16 amino acids. Germline values: CDR1 MDHEN, CDR2 SYDVKM. As DNA, the CDR3 is TGTGCCAGCAGCCCCCCTTCGGGGGGCCGCACAGATACGCAGTATTTT. Amino acids: CASSPPSGGRTDTQYF.

This clone was found a few times. The same CDR3 is also encoded by other DNA sequences in this sample. The J gene is TRBJ1-5, the V gene TRBV28; the D is unclear. Deletions cut 2 bases from V and 4 bases from J, with 6 bases between. Germline assignment: CDR1 MDHEN and CDR2 SYDVKM. The CDR3 consists of 13 residues. The CDR3 here is CASSLNRNQPQHF. CDR3 DNA sequence: TGTGCCAGCAGTTTAAACAGAAATCAGCCCCAGCATTTT.

This rearrangement joins TRBV19 to TRBJ1-5; TRBD1 agrees at 9 bases. Germline V lookup: CDR1 LNHDA, CDR2 SQIVND (reference sequence). Losses at the gene ends were 7 bases for V and 6 bases for J; bases not matched to a gene: 10. The CDR3 is made up of 15 amino acids. The CDR3 reads CASTPVDRGVQPQHF. The CDR3 bases are TGTGCCAGTACCCCCGTAGACAGGGGGGTTCAGCCCCAGCATTTT.

The chain carries TRBV10-2 and TRBJ2-2; 7 nucleotides line up with TRBD2. The CDR3 totals 15 residues. Trimming took 6 bases from V and 4 from J; bases not matched to a gene: 8. From germline, CDR1 is WSHSY and CDR2 SAAADI. Written as DNA, the CDR3 is TGCGCCAGCAGAGCTACGGGGGGACGCACCGGGGAGCTGTTTTTT. Translation: CASRATGGRTGELFF.

This clone was observed a few times. This chain joins TRBV6-1 and TRBJ2-1; 14 bases match TRBD2. Unmatched junction bases numbered 10, after V lost 4 bases and J lost 8 bases. Germline CDR1 and CDR2: MNHNS and SASEGT. This CDR3 has 17 residues. The CDR3 is CASSGRLGTSGGDEQFF. The CDR3 DNA is TGTGCCAGCAGTGGTAGACTCGGGACTAGCGGGGGTGATGAGCAGTTCTTC.

V and J are TRBV5-1 and TRBJ2-1, with D perhaps matching TRBD2 (5 bases). Trimming took off 0 bases at V and 6 bases at J, with 10 bases between the two ends. Germline V gene lookup returns CDR1 SGHRS and CDR2 YFSETQ. The CDR3 length is 14 residues. DNA for the CDR3: TGCGCCAGCAGCTTGGTCTTTGAGGGCAATGAGCAGTTCTTC. It codes for CASSLVFEGNEQFF.

The rearrangement uses TRBV11-3 and TRBJ2-2; 11 bases are a match to TRBD2. Germline values: CDR1 SGHNT, CDR2 YENEEA. V was pared by 2 bases and J by 6 bases, with 5 bases of the junction left unmatched. This CDR3 region has 16 residues. Here the CDR3 DNA reads TGTGCCAGCAGCTTAAGGCTAGCGGGAGGAGCCGGGGAGCTGTTTTTT. Encoded protein: CASSLRLAGGAGELFF.

This clone has only one observation. The chain links TRBV3-1 (or the pseudogene TRBV3-2) to TRBJ2-3; TRBD2 aligns across 11 bases. This CDR3 region has 17 residues. CDR1 and CDR2 (germline): LGHDT, YNNKEL (reference sequence). V shed 1 base, J shed 9 bases, and the junction held 12 bases outside the gene matches. CDR3 bases: TGTGCCAGCAGCCAAGGGTCTAGCGGGGGGAAGGGTCAAACGCAGTATTTT. Encoded protein: CASSQGSSGGKGQTQYF.